This TCR beta chain was captured in a study of tumor-infiltrating lymphocytes in primary liver carcinoma. About the research overall: Stage T1-T3 N0M0 tumors spanned about 4 to 11 cm. The study's findings and limits: Top-250-clone fractions were significantly higher in tumors than in blood (p = 0.039). For tumor-adjacent and tumor-blood pairs, overlap was less than that seen for tumor region pairs.

Constant-region priming of roughly 500 ng total RNA yielded TCR beta cDNA. Three nested multiplex PCR rounds of slightly modified ARM-PCR generated TCR beta libraries. Two initial PCR rounds of ten to eleven cycles each paired TRBV1-TRBV30 forward primers with a C-beta reverse primer. TCRdb reprocessed the multiplex PCR reads with MiXCR, giving one entry per CDR3 protein. The table lists about 92,000 distinct CDR3 sequences, around 68% of them singletons. J lost 4 bases, V lost 3 bases, and 3 bases had no gene match. CDR3 size: 15 residues. Without any cell sorting, about 18-30 mg of bulk tissue yielded co-extracted RNA and DNA. Those sampled were patients whose primary liver carcinoma was treated by surgical resection. This clonotype was counted ten times or more. The antigen remains undetermined.

Sequenced material: tumor-adjacent normal liver tissue. This clonotype was obtained from a man between 40 and 49 years old with primary liver carcinoma and hepatitis B virus infection. The chain couples TRBV12-3 or TRBV12-4 to TRBJ2-2; 9 positions match TRBD2. This CDR3 is CASSFLSGGTGELFF. The CDR3 region has the DNA TGTGCCAGCAGTTTCCTTAGCGGGGGCACCGGGGAGCTGTTTTTT.